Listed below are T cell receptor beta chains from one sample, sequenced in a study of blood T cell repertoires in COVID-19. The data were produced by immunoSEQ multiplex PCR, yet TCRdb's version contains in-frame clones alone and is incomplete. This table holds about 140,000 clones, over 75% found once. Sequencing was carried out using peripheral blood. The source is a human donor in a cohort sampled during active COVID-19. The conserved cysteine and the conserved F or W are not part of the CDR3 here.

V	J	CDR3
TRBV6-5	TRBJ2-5	ASSPLAAGETQY
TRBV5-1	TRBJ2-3	ASSPGSGRRGSTDTQY
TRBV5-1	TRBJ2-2	ASSWIQGSTGELF
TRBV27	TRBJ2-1	ASSLRQSSYNEQF
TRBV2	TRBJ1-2	ASRTGTGVYGYT
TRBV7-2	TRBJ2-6	ASSLPSGNSGANVLT
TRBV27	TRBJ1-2	ASSFLGTGGNGYT
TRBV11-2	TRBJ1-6	ASSLDRVVGSESPLH
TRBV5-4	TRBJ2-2	ASSPDGGNTGELF
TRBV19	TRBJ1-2	ASSPPGQGLFQAGYT
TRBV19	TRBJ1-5	ASSTPGTGEQPQH
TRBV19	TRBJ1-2	ASSHPNRGVNYGYT
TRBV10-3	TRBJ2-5	ATALKETQY
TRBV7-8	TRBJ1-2	ASSPPHWYGYT
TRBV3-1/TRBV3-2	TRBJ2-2	ASSYSGSSGELF
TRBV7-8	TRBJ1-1	ASSQGDRDLVEAF
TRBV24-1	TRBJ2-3	ATSDPAGSDTQY
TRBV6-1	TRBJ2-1	ASSEGSGAYNEQF
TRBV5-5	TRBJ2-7	ASSVGLAGDYEQY
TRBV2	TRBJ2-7	ASSELAGVGEQY
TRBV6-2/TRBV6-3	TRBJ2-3	ASSPRGQGTDTQY
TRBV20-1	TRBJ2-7	SATGAYEQY